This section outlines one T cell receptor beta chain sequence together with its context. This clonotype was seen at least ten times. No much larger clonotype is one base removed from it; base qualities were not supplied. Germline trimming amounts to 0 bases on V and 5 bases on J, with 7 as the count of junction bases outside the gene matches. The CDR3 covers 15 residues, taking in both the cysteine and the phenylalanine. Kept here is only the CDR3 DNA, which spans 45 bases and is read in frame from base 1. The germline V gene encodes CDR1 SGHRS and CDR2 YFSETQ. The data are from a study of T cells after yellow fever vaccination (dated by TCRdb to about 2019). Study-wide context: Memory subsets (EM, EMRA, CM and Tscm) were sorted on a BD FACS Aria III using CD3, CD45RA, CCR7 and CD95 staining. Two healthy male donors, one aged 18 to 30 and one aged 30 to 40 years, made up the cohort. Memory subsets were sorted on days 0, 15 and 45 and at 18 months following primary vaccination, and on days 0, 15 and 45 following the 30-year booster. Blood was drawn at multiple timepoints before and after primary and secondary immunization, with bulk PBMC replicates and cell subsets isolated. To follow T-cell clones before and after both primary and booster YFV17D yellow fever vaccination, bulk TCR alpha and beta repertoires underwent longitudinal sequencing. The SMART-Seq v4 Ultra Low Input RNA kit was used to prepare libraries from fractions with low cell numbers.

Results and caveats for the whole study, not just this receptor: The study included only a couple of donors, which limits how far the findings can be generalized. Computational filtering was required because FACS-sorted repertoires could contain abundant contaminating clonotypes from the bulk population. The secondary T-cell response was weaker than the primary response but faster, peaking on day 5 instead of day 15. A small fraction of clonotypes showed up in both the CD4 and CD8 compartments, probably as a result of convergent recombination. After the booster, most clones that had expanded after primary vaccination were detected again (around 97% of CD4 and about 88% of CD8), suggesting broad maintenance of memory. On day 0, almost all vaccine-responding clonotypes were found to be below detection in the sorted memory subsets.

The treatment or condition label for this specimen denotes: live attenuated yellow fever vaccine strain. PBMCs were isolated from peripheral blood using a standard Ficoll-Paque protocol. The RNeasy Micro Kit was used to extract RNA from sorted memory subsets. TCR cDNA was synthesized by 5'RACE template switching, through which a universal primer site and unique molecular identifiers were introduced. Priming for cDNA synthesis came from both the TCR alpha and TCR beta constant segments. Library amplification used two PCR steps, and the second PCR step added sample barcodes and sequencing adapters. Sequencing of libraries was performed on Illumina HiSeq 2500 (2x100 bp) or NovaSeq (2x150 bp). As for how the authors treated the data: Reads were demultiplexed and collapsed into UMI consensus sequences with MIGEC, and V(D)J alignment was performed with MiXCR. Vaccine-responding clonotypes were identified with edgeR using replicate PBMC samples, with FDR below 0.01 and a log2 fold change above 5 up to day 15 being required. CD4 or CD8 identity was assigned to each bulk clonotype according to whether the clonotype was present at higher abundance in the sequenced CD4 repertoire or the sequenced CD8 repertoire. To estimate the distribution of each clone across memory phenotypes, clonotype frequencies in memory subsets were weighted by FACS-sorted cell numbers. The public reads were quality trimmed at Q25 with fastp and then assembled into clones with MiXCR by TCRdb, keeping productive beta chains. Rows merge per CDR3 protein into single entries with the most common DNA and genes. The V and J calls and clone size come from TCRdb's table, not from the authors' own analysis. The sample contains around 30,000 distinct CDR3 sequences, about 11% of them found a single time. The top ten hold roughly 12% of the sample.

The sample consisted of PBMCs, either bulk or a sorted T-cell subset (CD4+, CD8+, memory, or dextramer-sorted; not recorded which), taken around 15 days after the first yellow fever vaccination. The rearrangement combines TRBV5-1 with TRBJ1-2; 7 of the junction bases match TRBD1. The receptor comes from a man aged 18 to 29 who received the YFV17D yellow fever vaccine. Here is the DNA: TGCGCCAGCAGCTTGGACAGGGGCCAGGGGTATGGCTACACCTTC. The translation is CASSLDRGQGYGYTF.